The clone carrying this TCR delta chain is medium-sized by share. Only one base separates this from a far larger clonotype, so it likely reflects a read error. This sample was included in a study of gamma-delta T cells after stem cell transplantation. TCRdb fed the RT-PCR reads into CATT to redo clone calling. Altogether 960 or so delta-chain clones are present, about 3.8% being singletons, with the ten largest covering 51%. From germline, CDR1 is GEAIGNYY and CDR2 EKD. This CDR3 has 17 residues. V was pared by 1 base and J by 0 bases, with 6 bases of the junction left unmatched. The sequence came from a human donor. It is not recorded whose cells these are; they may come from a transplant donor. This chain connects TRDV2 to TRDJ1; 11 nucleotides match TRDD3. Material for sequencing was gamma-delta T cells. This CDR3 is CACDTLGDKLDTDKLIF. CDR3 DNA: TGTGCCTGTGACACACTGGGGGATAAACTGGACACCGATAAACTCATCTTT.